This T cell receptor beta chain was observed in a study of cytomegalovirus exposure and HLA in healthy donors. Broader study findings: A likely sequencing artifact accounted for one observed cluster of highly shared sequence variants. Later findings reportedly placed an Asian-associated ancestry cluster below the approximately 670-donor mean for N-insertions. Later work found most CMV-associated TCR beta chains apparently HLA-restricted.

Note on this clone: Its antigen remains unidentified.

The PCR was carried out with 60 Vbeta primers and 13 Jbeta primers. Assay used: immunoSEQ multiplex PCR; TCRdb lists only in-frame clones, some missing. In the table there are approximately 150,000 clones, around 78% of which are singletons. V was pared by 6 bases and J by 0 bases, with 13 bases of the junction left unmatched. The germline gives CDR1 SNHLY, CDR2 FYNNEI. This CDR3 contains 17 residues. Sequenced input: PBMCs. The origin of this receptor is a woman in her thirties or forties in good health and CMV-seronegative. The V and J genes are TRBV2 and TRBJ1-1; 7 bases are shared with TRBD1. CDR3 loop: CASRESQDRTLNTEAFF. As DNA, the CDR3 is TGTGCCAGCAGAGAAAGCCAGGACAGGACGCTGAACACTGAAGCTTTCTTT.